Presented here are 7 T cell receptor beta chains from one specimen sequenced in a study of cytomegalovirus exposure and HLA in healthy donors. 60 Vbeta and 13 Jbeta primers were used in PCR. Some clones are missing from TCRdb's copy, which holds only in-frame ones; the method was immunoSEQ multiplex PCR. The sample holds over 85,000 clones, more than 65% seen once. What was sequenced was PBMCs. The origin of the receptors is a young man in good health and CMV-seropositive.

This clone is a singleton in its sample. This rearrangement joins TRBV2 to TRBJ2-5, with 7 nucleotides matching TRBD2. V was pared by 7 bases and J by 3 bases, with 11 bases of the junction left unmatched. Germline assignment: CDR1 SNHLY and CDR2 FYNNEI. This CDR3 comprises 15 residues. In nucleotides, the CDR3 is TGTGCCAGCAAGAGTAAATCGGGGGGTGAAGAGACCCAGTACTTC. Its protein product is CASKSKSGGEETQYF.

This chain connects TRBV25-1 to TRBJ1-5; tentatively, D is TRBD1 (5 bases). This CDR3 comprises 14 residues. Germline lookup yields CDR1 MGHDK and CDR2 SYGVNS. V was shortened by 6 bases and J by 5 bases, with 14 bases between the two germline ends. The CDR3 DNA reads TGTGCCAGCAGAGGAGACAGTCCTTATCAGCCCCAGCATTTT. It yields the protein CASRGDSPYQPQHF.

The chain couples TRBV4-1 to TRBJ2-1; no clear D gene. Germline CDR1 is MGHRA and CDR2 is YSYEKL. This CDR3 has 15 residues. Trimming took 4 bases from V and 0 from J, leaving 10 bases between them. CDR3 in amino acids: CASSLYLSSYNEQFF. For the CDR3, the DNA is TGCGCCAGCAGCCTATACCTCAGCTCCTACAATGAGCAGTTCTTC.

V is TRBV29-1 and J is TRBJ2-5; TRBD1 matches at 10 bases. The end of the DNA is better explained by TRBJ2-7, so the J call may be wrong. The CDR3 runs 15 residues. In germline, CDR1 is SQVTM, CDR2 ANQGSEA. CDR3 residues: CSVLDRGHTIYEQYF. CDR3 in DNA: TGCAGCGTACTCGACAGGGGGCATACAATCTACGAGCAGTACTTC.

The gene calls are TRBV11-2 and TRBJ2-2, with no clear D. Germline V CDR1 and CDR2: SGHAT, FQNNGV. The V end was cut by 6 bases, the J end by 0 bases, with 5 bases between. The CDR3 has 13 residues. CDR3 in amino acids: CASRQTNTGELFF. The CDR3 DNA is TGTGCCAGCAGACAAACGAACACCGGGGAGCTGTTTTTT. Combining the CDR3 with reference TRBV11-2 and TRBJ2-2 gives the whole variable domain EAGVAQSPRYKIIEKRQSVAFWCNPISGHATLYWYQQILGQGPKLLIQFQNNGVVDDSQLPKDRFSAERLKGVDSTLKIQPAKLEDSAVYLCASRQTNTGELFFGEGSRLTVL.

The gene calls are TRBV27 and TRBJ2-2; tentatively, D is TRBD1 (6 bases). The CDR3 consists of 14 residues. Germline V CDR1 and CDR2: MNHEY, SMNVEV (reference sequence). V lost 5 bases to trimming and J lost 1 base, with 8 bases between them. The chain's CDR3 is CASSLQGNTGELFF. The CDR3 coding sequence is TGTGCCAGCAGTCTACAGGGGAACACCGGGGAGCTGTTTTTT.

This clone was observed once. The rearrangement joins TRBV30 to TRBJ2-2; D is ambiguous. This CDR3 comprises 12 residues. Per germline, CDR1 GTSNPN and CDR2 SVGIG (reference sequence). Trimming left V 5 bases short and J 7 bases short, with 11 bases between. CDR3 sequence: CAWPALGGELFF. The CDR3 DNA reads TGTGCCTGGCCTGCTCTAGGCGGGGAGCTGTTTTTT.